These 23 T cell receptor beta chains share one sample of origin, sequenced in a study of T-cell reconstitution after alpha-beta-depleted transplantation in children. Molecular barcoding with unique molecular identifiers was used for the TCRbeta library. TCRdb reanalysed the PCR reads using MiXCR and keeps one entry per CDR3 protein. The data show about 490,000 distinct CDR3 sequences, under 12% seen once. This material consisted of PBMCs, taken before TCRalphabeta/CD19-depleted stem cell transplant. Receptors originate from a child aged 2-15 years with inherited bone marrow failure, due to receive a stem cell transplant.

The table lists this clonotype with a few counts. This sequence joins TRBV5-1 and TRBJ2-5; no reliable D call. Germline loops: CDR1 SGHRS, CDR2 YFSETQ. There are 16 residues in the CDR3. The V end lost 0 bases, the J end lost 6 bases, and 18 bases lay between the germline ends. The CDR3 sequence: CASSLEGGTWGKTQYF. Here the CDR3 DNA reads TGCGCCAGCAGCTTGGAGGGCGGCACCTGGGGAAAGACCCAGTACTTC.

This clonotype was counted many times. The rearrangement joins TRBV7-9 to TRBJ2-7; TRBD2 agrees at 8 bases. CDR3 length: 13 residues. V dropped 1 base and J dropped 5; count of bases not matched to a gene: 1. Germline CDR1 reads SEHNR; CDR2 reads FQNEAQ (reference sequence). This CDR3 reads CASSLGLANEQYF. CDR3 bases: TGTGCCAGCAGCTTAGGACTAGCGAACGAGCAGTACTTC.

This clonotype was counted between two and nine times. DNA for the CDR3: TGCAGTGCGTTACTAGCGGGCCATGCCTACGAGCAGTACTTC. Its translation: CSALLAGHAYEQYF. The rearrangement links TRBV20-1 to TRBJ2-7; 9 bases are shared with TRBD2. Germline V lookup: CDR1 DFQATT, CDR2 SNEGSKA (reference sequence). This CDR3 has 14 residues. Trimming took 6 bases from V and 2 from J; bases not matched to a gene: 8.

The rearrangement joins TRBV28 to TRBJ2-2; D perhaps matches TRBD2 (5 bases). The CDR3 totals 13 residues. From germline, CDR1 is MDHEN and CDR2 SYDVKM. The germline V and J ends were trimmed by 9 bases and 1 base, with 9 bases remaining between them. The CDR3 region is CASTLENTGELFF. CDR3 nucleotides: TGTGCCAGTACACTAGAGAACACCGGGGAGCTGTTTTTT.

This clonotype was seen ten or more times. V is TRBV7-9 and J is TRBJ2-7; maybe TRBD1 (6 bases). The CDR3 length is 13 residues. CDR1 is SEHNR, CDR2 FQNEAQ, per germline (reference sequence). Trimming stripped 6 bases from V and 1 base from J, with 10 bases between. The CDR3, as DNA: TGTGCCAGCAGGCCGGGACATTCCTACGAGCAGTACTTC. Amino acids: CASRPGHSYEQYF.

This clonotype was seen repeatedly, ten times or more. J is TRBJ1-2 and V is TRBV6-5, with D perhaps TRBD1 (5 bases). CDR3 length: 16 residues. CDR1 and CDR2 (germline): MNHEY, SVGAGI. With 5 bases removed from V and 3 bases from J, the gap between germline ends came to 19 bases. The CDR3, as DNA: TGTGCCAGCAGTATTCTATCCGGGACGGCTCACTATGGCTACACCTTC. It encodes CASSILSGTAHYGYTF.

This clonotype was counted at least ten times. The V call is TRBV11-2, the J call TRBJ2-7, with 8 bases fitting TRBD1. Germline V gives CDR1 SGHAT, CDR2 FQNNGV. The CDR3 loop spans 14 amino acids. V was pared by 5 bases and J by 7 bases, with 10 bases of the junction left unmatched. The CDR3 loop reads CASSRQGKIGEQYF. The CDR3 DNA reads TGTGCCAGCAGCCGACAGGGGAAGATAGGAGAGCAGTACTTC.

This clonotype has more than one count but fewer than ten. The CDR3 is CASRSSGGDSGANVLTF. The CDR3 region has the DNA TGCGCCAGCAGAAGTTCAGGGGGCGACTCTGGGGCCAACGTCCTGACTTTC. V gene TRBV5-1 combines with J gene TRBJ2-6; 8 bases line up with TRBD1. The CDR3 length is 17 residues. V dropped 5 bases and J dropped 0; count of bases not matched to a gene: 7. Germline lookup yields CDR1 SGHRS and CDR2 YFSETQ.

This clonotype was detected only a few times. This chain joins TRBV5-6 and TRBJ2-5; no firm D call. V lost 2 bases and J 4 bases, leaving 15 bases between the germline ends. The germline gives CDR1 SGHDT, CDR2 YYEEEE. This CDR3 has 15 amino acids. The CDR3 DNA is TGTGCCAGCAGCTTTACCGGCCCACCGGCAGAGACCCAGTACTTC. Its translation: CASSFTGPPAETQYF.

This clonotype turned up a few times. This chain connects TRBV19 to TRBJ1-5; the D is unclear. The V gene's germline CDR1 is LNHDA and CDR2 SQIVND (reference sequence). This CDR3 has 12 residues. V lost 3 bases and J 5 bases, leaving 5 bases between the germline ends. CDR3 nucleotide sequence: TGTGCCAGTAGTATCCGCTATCAGCCCCAGCATTTT. This codes for CASSIRYQPQHF.

The chain joins TRBV19 to TRBJ2-7; TRBD1 agrees at 9 bases. V lost 1 base to trimming and J lost 6 bases; unmatched junction nucleotides: 7. This CDR3 spans 15 amino acids. Per the germline V gene, CDR1 is LNHDA and CDR2 is SQIVND (reference sequence). The CDR3 nucleotides read TGTGCCAGTAGTATAGGAAACAGGGGGCATGGCGAGCAGTACTTC. Amino acids: CASSIGNRGHGEQYF.

There are many counts of this clonotype. The chain is built from TRBV15 and TRBJ1-5; D uncertain. The CDR3 totals 12 residues. Germline-derived CDR1 and CDR2 are LNHNV and YYDKDF (reference sequence). Between the trimmed V and J ends, which lost 0 bases and 7 bases, there was a span of 4 bases. The CDR3 DNA follows: TGTGCCACCAGCAGAGAACGGCAGCCCCAGCATTTT. Amino acids: CATSRERQPQHF.

This clonotype was found many times. The chain carries TRBV7-2 and TRBJ2-1, with 10 bases aligning to TRBD1. Germline CDR1 and CDR2: SGHTA and FQGNSA. Trimming cost V 6 bases and J 2 bases; bases outside gene matches: 10. The CDR3 covers 17 residues. The DNA of the CDR3 is TGTGCCAGCAGTCCCGGGACAGGGGCAGGGACCTACAATGAGCAGTTCTTC. Its protein is CASSPGTGAGTYNEQFF.

This clonotype has ten or more counts. The rearrangement joins TRBV7-9 to TRBJ2-3; TRBD2 matches at 11 bases. V lost 4 bases, J lost 5 bases, and 5 bases stayed unmatched. CDR3 size: 15 residues. The germline gives CDR1 SEHNR, CDR2 FQNEAQ (reference sequence). CDR3 DNA: TGTGCCAGCAGCTGGGAGGGACTAGCGGAAGATACGCAGTATTTT. This sequence encodes CASSWEGLAEDTQYF.

This clonotype came up many times. The V gene is TRBV24-1, the J gene TRBJ2-2; no firm D call. The CDR3 length is 13 residues. V gave up 4 bases and J gave up 8 bases, with 10 bases separating them. Germline V lookup: CDR1 KGHDR, CDR2 SFDVKD. The CDR3 region is CATSDLLTGELFF. The CDR3 region has the DNA TGTGCCACCAGTGACCTACTGACAGGGGAGCTGTTTTTT.

The table lists this clonotype with many counts. The rearrangement joins TRBV12-3 or TRBV12-4 to TRBJ1-2, with TRBD1 as a possible D gene (6 bases). The CDR3 spans 12 residues. V was clipped by 3 bases and J by 6 bases, with 8 bases between them. CDR3 loop: CASSFRQDGYTF. The CDR3 DNA is TGTGCCAGCAGTTTTAGACAGGATGGCTACACCTTC.

The V and J genes are TRBV28 and TRBJ2-5, with D hard to call. Germline V lookup: CDR1 MDHEN, CDR2 SYDVKM. Trimming shortened V by 5 bases and J by 1 base, and 14 bases separated the two germline ends. The CDR3 extends over 15 amino acids. The CDR3 coding sequence is TGTGCCAGCAGTCTCGAACGGATAGTCCAAGAGACCCAGTACTTC. Encoded protein: CASSLERIVQETQYF.

This clonotype came up many times. J is TRBJ2-7 and V is TRBV7-8; TRBD1 aligns across 9 bases. The CDR3 runs 15 residues. Germline V gene lookup returns CDR1 SGHVS and CDR2 FQNEAQ. The ends lost 1 base at V and 3 bases at J; junction bases unmatched: 4. The CDR3 region has the DNA TGTGCCAGCAGCTTAGGAGGGACAGGGAACTACGAGCAGTACTTC. It translates to CASSLGGTGNYEQYF.

This clonotype was picked up many times. This chain joins TRBV6-5 and TRBJ2-6; D gene ambiguous. The CDR3 covers 13 residues. Trimming cost V 4 bases and J 4 bases, with 5 bases left between them. Germline V gives CDR1 MNHEY, CDR2 SVGAGI. The CDR3 DNA follows: TGTGCCAGCAGTTTGGAGGGGGCCAACGTCCTGACTTTC. It translates to CASSLEGANVLTF.

This clonotype was counted only a few times. The gene calls are TRBV7-2 and TRBJ2-5, with D perhaps TRBD1 (6 bases). V was pared by 2 bases and J by 3 bases, with 13 bases between. CDR1 SGHTA and CDR2 FQGNSA come from the germline V gene. The CDR3 contains 15 residues. For the CDR3, the DNA is TGTGCCAGCAGCTTACAGGGGCTGGGAGAAGAGACCCAGTACTTC. Translated: CASSLQGLGEETQYF.

There are many counts of this clonotype. This chain uses TRBV11-2 with TRBJ2-1; 11 bases align to TRBD2. The length of the CDR3 is 17 residues. CDR1 is SGHAT, CDR2 FQNNGV, per germline. J gave up 3 bases and V 6 bases, and 10 bases lay outside the gene matches. As DNA, the CDR3 is TGTGCCAGCAGTAAAGGGACTAGCGGCCCGGTCTACAATGAGCAGTTCTTC. This encodes CASSKGTSGPVYNEQFF.

This clonotype was detected only a few times. The chain uses TRBV14 and TRBJ2-5; 7 positions agree with TRBD2. In germline, CDR1 is SGHDN, CDR2 FVKESK. Trimming removed 0 bases from V and 1 base from J; junction bases left unmatched: 8. CDR3 length: 17 amino acids. This CDR3 reads CASSQEITSVTQETQYF. CDR3 DNA sequence: TGTGCCAGCAGCCAAGAGATAACTAGCGTAACCCAAGAGACCCAGTACTTC.

In this sample, this clonotype turned up many times. This chain links TRBV4-1 with TRBJ1-2, with TRBD1 matching 11 bases. The junction had 7 bases not matched to a gene; V was cut back by 1 base and J by 6 bases. The CDR3 extends over 16 amino acids. Germline lookup yields CDR1 MGHRA and CDR2 YSYEKL. The chain's CDR3 is CASSQAAWTGGDGYTF. DNA for the CDR3: TGCGCCAGCAGCCAAGCAGCTTGGACAGGGGGCGATGGCTACACCTTC.